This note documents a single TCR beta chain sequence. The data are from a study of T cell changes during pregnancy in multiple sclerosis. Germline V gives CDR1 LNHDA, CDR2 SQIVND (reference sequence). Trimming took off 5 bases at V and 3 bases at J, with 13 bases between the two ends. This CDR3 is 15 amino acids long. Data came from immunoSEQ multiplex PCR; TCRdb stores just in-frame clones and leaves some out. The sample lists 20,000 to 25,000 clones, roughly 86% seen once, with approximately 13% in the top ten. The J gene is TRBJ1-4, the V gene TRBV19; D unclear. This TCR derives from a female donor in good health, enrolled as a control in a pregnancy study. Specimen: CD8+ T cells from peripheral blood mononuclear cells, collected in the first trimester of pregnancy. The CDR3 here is CASSQPTRSNEKLFF. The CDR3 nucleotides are TGTGCCAGTAGTCAACCGACTCGGTCTAATGAAAAACTGTTTTTT.